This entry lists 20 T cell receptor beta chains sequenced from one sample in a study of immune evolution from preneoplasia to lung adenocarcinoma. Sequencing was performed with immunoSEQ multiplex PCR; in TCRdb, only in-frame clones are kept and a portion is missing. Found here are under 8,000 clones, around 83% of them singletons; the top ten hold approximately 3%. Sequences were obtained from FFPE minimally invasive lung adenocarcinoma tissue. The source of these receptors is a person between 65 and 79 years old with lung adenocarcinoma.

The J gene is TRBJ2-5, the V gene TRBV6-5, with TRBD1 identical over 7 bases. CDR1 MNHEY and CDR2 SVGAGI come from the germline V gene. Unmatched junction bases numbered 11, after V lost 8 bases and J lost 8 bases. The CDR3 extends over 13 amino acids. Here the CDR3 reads CASGATGTETQYF. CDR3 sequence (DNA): TGTGCCAGCGGGGCGACAGGGACCGAAACCCAGTACTTC.

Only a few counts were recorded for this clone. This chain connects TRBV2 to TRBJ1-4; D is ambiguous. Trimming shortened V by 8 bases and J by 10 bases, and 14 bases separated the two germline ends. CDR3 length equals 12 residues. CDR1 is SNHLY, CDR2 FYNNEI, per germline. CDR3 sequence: CASGLTLGKLFF. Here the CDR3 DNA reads TGTGCCAGCGGGCTCACACTGGGAAAACTGTTTTTT.

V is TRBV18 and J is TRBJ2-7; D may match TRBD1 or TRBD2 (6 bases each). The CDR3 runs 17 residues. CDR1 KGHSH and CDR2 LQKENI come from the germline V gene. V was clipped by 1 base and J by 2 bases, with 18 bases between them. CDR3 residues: CASSPRLGTIGAYEQYF. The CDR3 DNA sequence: TGTGCCAGCTCACCACGACTAGGGACAATAGGAGCCTACGAGCAGTACTTC.

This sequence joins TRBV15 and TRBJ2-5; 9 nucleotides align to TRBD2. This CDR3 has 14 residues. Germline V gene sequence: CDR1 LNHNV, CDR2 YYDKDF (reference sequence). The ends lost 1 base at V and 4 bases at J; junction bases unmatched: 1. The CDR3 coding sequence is TGTGCCACCAGCAGAGGCGGGGGGGGAGAGACCCAGTACTTC. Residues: CATSRGGGGETQYF.

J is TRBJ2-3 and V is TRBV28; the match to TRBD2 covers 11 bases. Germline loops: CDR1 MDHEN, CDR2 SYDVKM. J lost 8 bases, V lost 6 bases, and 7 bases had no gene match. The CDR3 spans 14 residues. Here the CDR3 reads CASRLLAGAVTQYF. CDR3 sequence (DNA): TGTGCCAGCAGATTACTAGCGGGAGCAGTTACGCAGTATTTT.

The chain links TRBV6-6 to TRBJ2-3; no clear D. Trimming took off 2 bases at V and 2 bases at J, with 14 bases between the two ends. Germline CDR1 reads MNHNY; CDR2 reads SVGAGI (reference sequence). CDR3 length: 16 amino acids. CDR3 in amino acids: CASSYPGSRATDTQYF. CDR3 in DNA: TGTGCCAGCAGTTACCCTGGCAGTAGGGCCACAGATACGCAGTATTTT.

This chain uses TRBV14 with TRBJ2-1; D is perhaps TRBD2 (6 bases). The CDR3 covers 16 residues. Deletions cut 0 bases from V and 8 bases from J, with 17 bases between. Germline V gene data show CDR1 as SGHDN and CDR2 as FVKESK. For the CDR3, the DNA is TGTGCCAGCAGCCAAGAATCGGGCGGGTGGGAGGATGAGCAGTTCTTC. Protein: CASSQESGGWEDEQFF.

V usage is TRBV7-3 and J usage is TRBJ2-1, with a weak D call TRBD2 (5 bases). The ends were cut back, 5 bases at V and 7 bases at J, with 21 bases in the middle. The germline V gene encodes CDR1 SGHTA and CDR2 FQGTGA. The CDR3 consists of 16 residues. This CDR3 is CASSPRGALDSNEQFF. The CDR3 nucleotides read TGTGCCAGCAGCCCCCGGGGAGCTCTTGATAGTAATGAGCAGTTCTTC.

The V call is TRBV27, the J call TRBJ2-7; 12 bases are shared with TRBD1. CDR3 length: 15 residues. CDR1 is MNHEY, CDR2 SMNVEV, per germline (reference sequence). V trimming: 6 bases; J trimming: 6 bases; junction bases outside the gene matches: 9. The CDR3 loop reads CASSWIGTGGIEQYF. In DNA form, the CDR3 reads TGTGCCAGCAGCTGGATCGGGACAGGGGGCATCGAGCAGTACTTC.

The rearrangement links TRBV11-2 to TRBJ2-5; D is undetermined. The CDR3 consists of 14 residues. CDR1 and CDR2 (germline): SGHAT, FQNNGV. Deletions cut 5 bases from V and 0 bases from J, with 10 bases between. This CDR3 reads CASSRPSYQETQYF. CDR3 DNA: TGTGCCAGCAGCCGACCGTCGTACCAAGAGACCCAGTACTTC.

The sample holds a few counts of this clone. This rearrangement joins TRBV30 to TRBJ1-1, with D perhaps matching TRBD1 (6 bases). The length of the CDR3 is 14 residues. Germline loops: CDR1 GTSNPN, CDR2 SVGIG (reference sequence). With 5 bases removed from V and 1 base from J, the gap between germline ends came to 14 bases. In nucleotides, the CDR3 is TGTGCCTGGTCGCCGGGACACAGGAACACTGAAGCTTTCTTT. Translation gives CAWSPGHRNTEAFF.

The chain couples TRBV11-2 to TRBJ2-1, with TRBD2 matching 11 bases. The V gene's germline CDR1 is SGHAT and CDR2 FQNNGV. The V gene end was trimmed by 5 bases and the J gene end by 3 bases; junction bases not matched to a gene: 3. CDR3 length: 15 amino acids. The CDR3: CASSRLAGRYNEQFF. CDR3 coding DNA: TGTGCCAGCAGCCGACTAGCGGGGCGCTACAATGAGCAGTTCTTC.

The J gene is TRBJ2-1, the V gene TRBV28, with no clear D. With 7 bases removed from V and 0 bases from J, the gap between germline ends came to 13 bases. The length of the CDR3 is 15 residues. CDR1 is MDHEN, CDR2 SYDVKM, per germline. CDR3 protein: CASTLLMGSYNEQFF. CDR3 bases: TGTGCCAGCACCCTCCTTATGGGCTCCTACAATGAGCAGTTCTTC. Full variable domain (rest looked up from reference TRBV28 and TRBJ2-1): DVKVTQSSRYLVKRTGEKVFLECVQDMDHENMFWYRQDPGLGLRLIYFSYDVKMKEKGDIPEGYSVSREKKERFSLILESASTNQTSMYLCASTLLMGSYNEQFFGPGTRLTVL.

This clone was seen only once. Here the CDR3 DNA reads TGTGCCAGCTCACCACCGGACAGACAGGGCGAGCAGTACTTC. This translates into CASSPPDRQGEQYF. The chain links TRBV18 to TRBJ2-7; 7 bases fit TRBD1. Per germline, CDR1 KGHSH and CDR2 LQKENI. V lost 0 bases to trimming and J lost 6 bases; unmatched junction nucleotides: 5. This CDR3 has 14 residues.

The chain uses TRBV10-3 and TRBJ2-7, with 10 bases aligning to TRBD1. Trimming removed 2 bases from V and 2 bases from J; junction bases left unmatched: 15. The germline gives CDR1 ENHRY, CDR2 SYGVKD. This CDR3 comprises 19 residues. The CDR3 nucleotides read TGTGCCATCAGTGAGGGATGGGACAGGGGCGGCCCCGGCCCCTACGAGCAGTACTTC. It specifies CAISEGWDRGGPGPYEQYF.

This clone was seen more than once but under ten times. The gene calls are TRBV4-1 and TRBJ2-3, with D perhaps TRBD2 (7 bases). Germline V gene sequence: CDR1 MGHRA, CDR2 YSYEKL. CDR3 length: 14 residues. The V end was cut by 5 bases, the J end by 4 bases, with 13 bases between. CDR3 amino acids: CASSAIGGADTQYF. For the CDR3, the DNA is TGCGCCAGCAGCGCAATAGGGGGGGCAGATACGCAGTATTTT.

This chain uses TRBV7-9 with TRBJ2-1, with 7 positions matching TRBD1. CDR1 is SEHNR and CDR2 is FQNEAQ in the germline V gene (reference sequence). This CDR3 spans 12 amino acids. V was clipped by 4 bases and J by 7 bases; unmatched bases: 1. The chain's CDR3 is CASSSQGNEQFF. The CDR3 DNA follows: TGTGCCAGCAGCTCACAGGGGAATGAGCAGTTCTTC. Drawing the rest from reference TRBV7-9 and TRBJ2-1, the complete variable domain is DTGVSQNPRHKITKRGQNVTFRCDPISEHNRLYWYRQTLGQGPEFLTYFQNEAQLEKSRLLSDRFSAERPKGSFSTLEIQRTEQGDSAMYLCASSSQGNEQFFGPGTRLTVL.

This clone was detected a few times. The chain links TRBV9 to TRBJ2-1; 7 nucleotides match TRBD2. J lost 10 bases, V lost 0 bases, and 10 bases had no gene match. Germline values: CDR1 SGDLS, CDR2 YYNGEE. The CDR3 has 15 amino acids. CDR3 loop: CASSVDGLGDGEQFF. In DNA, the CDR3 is TGTGCCAGCAGCGTAGATGGACTAGGAGACGGGGAGCAGTTCTTC.

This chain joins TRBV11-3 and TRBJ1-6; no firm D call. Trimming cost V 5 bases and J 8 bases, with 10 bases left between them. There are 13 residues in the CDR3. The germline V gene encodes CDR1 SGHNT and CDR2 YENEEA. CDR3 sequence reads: CASSATEDSPLHF. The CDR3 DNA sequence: TGTGCCAGCAGCGCGACGGAAGATTCACCCCTCCACTTT.

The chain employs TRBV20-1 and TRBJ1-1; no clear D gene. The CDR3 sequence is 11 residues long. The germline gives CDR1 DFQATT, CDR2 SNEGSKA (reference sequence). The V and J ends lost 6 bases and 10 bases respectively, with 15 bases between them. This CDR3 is CSASGQETAFF. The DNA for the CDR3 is TGCAGTGCCAGTGGGCAGGAGACAGCTTTCTTT.